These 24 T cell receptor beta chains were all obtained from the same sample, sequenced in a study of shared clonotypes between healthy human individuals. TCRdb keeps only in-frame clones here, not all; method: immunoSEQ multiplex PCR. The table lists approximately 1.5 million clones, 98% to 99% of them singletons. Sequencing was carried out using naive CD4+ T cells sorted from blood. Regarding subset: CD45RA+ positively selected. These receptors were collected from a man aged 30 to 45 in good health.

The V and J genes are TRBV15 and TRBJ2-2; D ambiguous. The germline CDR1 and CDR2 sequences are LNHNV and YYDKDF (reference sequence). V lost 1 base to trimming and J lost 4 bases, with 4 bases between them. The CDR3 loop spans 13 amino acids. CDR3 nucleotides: TGTGCCACCAGCAGAGCCCCCACCGGGGAGCTGTTTTTT. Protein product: CATSRAPTGELFF.

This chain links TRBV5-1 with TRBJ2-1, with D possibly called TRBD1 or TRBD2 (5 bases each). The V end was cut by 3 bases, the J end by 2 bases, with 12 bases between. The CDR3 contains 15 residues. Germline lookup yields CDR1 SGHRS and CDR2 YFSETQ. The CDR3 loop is CASSSERGAYNEQFF. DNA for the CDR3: TGCGCCAGCAGCTCCGAGAGAGGGGCCTACAATGAGCAGTTCTTC.

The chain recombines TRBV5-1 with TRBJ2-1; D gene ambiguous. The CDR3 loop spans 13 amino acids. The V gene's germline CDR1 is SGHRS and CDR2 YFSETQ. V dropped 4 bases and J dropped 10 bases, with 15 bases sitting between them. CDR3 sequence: CASSPLSSMEQFF. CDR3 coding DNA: TGCGCCAGCAGCCCGTTGTCTAGTATGGAGCAGTTCTTC. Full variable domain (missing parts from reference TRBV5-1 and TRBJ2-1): KAGVTQTPRYLIKTRGQQVTLSCSPISGHRSVSWYQQTPGQGLQFLFEYFSETQRNKGNFPGRFSGRQFSNSRSEMNVSTLELGDSALYLCASSPLSSMEQFFGPGTRLTVL.

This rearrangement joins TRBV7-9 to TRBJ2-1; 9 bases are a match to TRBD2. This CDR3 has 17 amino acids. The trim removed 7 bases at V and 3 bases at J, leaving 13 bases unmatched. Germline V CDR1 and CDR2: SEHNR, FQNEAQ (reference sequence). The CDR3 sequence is CASKSGRLADNYNEQFF. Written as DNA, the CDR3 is TGTGCCAGCAAAAGCGGGAGACTAGCGGATAACTACAATGAGCAGTTCTTC.

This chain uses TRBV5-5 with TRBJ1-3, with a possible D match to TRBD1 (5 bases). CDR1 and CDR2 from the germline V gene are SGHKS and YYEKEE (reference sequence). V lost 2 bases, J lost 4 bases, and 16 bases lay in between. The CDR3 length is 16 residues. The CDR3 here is CASSFSPAQEGNTIYF. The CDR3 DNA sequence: TGTGCCAGCAGCTTCTCTCCGGCACAGGAGGGAAACACCATATATTTT. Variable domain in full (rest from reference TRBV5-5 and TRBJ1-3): DAGVTQSPTHLIKTRGQQVTLRCSPISGHKSVSWYQQVLGQGPQFIFQYYEKEERGRGNFPDRFSARQFPNYSSELNVNALLLGDSALYLCASSFSPAQEGNTIYFGEGSWLTVV.

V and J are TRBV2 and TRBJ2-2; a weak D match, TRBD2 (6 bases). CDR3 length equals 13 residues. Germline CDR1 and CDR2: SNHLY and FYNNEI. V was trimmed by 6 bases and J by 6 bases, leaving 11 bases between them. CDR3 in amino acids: CASRAAGSGELFF. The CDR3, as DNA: TGTGCCAGCAGAGCAGCGGGCTCCGGGGAGCTGTTTTTT.

As DNA, the CDR3 is TGTGCCAGCAGTTCAGGGAGGGATGAGCAGTTCTTC. It codes for CASSSGRDEQFF. The chain recombines TRBV6-5 with TRBJ2-1; 7 positions match TRBD2. Per the germline V gene, CDR1 is MNHEY and CDR2 is SVGAGI. The CDR3 extends over 12 amino acids. V was pared by 4 bases and J by 8 bases, with 2 bases of the junction left unmatched.

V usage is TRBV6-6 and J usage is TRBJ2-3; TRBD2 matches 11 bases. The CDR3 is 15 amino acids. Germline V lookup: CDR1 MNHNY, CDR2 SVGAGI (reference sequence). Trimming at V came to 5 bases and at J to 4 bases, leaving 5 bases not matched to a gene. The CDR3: CASSQTSGASDTQYF. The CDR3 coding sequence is TGTGCCAGCAGTCAGACTAGCGGGGCATCAGATACGCAGTATTTT.

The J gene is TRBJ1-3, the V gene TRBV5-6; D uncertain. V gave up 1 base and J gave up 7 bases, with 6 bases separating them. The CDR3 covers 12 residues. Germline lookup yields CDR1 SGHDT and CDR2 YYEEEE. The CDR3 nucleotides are TGTGCCAGCAGCTTGTATGGGAACACCATATATTTT. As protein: CASSLYGNTIYF. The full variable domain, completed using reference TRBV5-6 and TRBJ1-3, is DAGVTQSPTHLIKTRGQQVTLRCSPKSGHDTVSWYQQALGQGPQFIFQYYEEEERQRGNFPDRFSGHQFPNYSSELNVNALLLGDSALYLCASSLYGNTIYFGEGSWLTVV.

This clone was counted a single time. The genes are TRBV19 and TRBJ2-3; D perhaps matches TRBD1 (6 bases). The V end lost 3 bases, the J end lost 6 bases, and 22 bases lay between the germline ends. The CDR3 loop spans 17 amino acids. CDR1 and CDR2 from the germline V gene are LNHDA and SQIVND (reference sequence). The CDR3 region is CASSMGPGATLRDTQYF. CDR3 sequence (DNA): TGTGCCAGTAGTATGGGGCCAGGGGCGACGCTCAGGGATACGCAGTATTTT.

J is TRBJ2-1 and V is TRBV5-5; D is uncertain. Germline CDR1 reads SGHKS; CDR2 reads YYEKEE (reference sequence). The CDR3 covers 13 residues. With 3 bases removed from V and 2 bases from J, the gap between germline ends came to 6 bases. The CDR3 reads CASSSAPYNEQFF. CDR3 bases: TGTGCCAGCAGCTCGGCCCCCTACAATGAGCAGTTCTTC.

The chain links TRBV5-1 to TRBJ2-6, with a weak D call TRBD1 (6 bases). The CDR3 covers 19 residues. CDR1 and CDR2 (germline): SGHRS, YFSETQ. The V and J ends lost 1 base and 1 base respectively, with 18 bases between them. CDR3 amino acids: CASSLSMTGNPSGANVLTF. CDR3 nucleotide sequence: TGCGCCAGCAGCTTGTCCATGACAGGCAATCCGTCTGGGGCCAACGTCCTGACTTTC.

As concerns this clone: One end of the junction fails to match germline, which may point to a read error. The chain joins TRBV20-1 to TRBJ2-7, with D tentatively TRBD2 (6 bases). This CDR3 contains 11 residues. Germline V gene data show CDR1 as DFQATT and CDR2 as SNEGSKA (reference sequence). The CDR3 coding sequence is TGCAGTGCTAGTATCGGGGGTGGAAAGTTCTTC. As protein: CSASIGGGKFF.

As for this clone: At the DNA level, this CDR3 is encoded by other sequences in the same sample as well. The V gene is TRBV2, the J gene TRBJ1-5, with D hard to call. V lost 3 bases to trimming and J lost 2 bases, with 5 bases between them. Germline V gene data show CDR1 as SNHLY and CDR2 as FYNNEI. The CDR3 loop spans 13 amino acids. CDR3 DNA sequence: TGTGCCAGCAGTGACCAGGGCAATCAGCCCCAGCATTTT. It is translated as CASSDQGNQPQHF.

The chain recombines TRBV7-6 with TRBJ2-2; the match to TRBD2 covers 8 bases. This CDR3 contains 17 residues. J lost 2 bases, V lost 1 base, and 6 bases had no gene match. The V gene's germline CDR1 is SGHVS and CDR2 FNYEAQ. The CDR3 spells CASSLGSTSANTGELFF. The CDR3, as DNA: TGTGCCAGCAGCTTAGGTTCGACTAGCGCTAACACCGGGGAGCTGTTTTTT.

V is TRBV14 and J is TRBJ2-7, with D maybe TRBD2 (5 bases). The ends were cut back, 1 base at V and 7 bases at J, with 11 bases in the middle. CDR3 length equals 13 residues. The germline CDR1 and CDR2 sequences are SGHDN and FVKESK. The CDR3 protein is CASSQGPGSEQYF. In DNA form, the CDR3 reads TGTGCCAGCAGCCAAGGCCCGGGGTCGGAGCAGTACTTC.

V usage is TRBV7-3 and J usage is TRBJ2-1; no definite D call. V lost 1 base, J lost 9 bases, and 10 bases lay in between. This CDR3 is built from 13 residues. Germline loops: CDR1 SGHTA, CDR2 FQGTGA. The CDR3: CASSLMGDGEQFF. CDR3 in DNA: TGTGCCAGCAGCTTAATGGGTGATGGTGAGCAGTTCTTC.

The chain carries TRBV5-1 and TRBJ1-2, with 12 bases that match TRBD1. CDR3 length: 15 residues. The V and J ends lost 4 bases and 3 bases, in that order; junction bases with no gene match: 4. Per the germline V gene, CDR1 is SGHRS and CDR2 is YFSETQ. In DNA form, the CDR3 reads TGCGCCAGCAGCGACCGGGACAGGGGGCACTATGGCTACACCTTC. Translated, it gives CASSDRDRGHYGYTF.

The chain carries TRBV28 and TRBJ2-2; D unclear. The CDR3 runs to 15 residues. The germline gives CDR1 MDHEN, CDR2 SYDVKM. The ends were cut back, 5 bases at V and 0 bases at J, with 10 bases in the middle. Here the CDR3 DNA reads TGTGCCAGCAGTCCGCCGACCCCGAACACCGGGGAGCTGTTTTTT. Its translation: CASSPPTPNTGELFF. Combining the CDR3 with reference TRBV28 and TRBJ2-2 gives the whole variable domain DVKVTQSSRYLVKRTGEKVFLECVQDMDHENMFWYRQDPGLGLRLIYFSYDVKMKEKGDIPEGYSVSREKKERFSLILESASTNQTSMYLCASSPPTPNTGELFFGEGSRLTVL.

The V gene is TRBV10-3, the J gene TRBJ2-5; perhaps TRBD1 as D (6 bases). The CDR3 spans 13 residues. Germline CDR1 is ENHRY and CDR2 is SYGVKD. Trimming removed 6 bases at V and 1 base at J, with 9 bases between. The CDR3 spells CAIRSRGQETQYF. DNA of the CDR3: TGTGCCATCAGAAGCAGGGGCCAAGAGACCCAGTACTTC.

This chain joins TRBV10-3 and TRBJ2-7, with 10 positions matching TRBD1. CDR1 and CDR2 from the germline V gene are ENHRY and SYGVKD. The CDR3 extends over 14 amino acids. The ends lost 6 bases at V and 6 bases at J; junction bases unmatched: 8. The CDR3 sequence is CAIRDGQGGSEQYF. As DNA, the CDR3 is TGTGCCATCAGGGATGGACAGGGGGGAAGCGAGCAGTACTTC.

The CDR3 sequence is CASRVARTSTDTQYF. The CDR3 DNA sequence: TGTGCCAGCAGGGTAGCGCGGACTAGCACAGATACGCAGTATTTT. The chain employs TRBV11-2 and TRBJ2-3; D is possibly TRBD2 (5 bases). The CDR3 sequence is 15 residues long. V was trimmed by 6 bases and J by 0 bases, leaving 13 bases between them. Germline V gene data show CDR1 as SGHAT and CDR2 as FQNNGV.

The CDR3 reads CASSTLAGGSGEQYF. The CDR3 DNA sequence: TGTGCCAGTAGTACCTTAGCGGGAGGGTCCGGCGAGCAGTACTTC. The gene calls are TRBV19 and TRBJ2-7, with TRBD2 identical over 11 bases. This CDR3 spans 15 amino acids. In germline, CDR1 is LNHDA, CDR2 SQIVND (reference sequence). With V trimmed by 4 bases and J by 6 bases, 8 bases remained unmatched.

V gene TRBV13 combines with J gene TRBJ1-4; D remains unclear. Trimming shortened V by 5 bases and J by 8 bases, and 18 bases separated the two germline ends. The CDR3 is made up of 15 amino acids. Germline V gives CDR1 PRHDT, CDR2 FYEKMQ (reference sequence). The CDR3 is CASSIRTDGGEKLFF. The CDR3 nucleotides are TGTGCCAGCAGCATCAGGACGGACGGCGGGGAAAAACTGTTTTTT.